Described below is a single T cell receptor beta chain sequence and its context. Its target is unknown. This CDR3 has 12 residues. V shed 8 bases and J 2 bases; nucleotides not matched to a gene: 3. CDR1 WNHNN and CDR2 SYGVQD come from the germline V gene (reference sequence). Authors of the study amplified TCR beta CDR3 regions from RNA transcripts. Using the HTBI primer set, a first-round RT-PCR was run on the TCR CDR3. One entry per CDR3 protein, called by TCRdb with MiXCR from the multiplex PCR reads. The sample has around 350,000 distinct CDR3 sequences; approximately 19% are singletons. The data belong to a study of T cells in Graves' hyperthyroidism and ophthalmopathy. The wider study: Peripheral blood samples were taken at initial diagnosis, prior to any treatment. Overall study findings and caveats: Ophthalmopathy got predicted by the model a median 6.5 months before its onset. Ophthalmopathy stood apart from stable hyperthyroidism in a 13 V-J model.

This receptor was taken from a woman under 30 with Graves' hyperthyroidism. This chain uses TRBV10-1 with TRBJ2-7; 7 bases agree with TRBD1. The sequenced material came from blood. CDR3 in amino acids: CASGQDPYEQYF. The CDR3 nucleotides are TGCGCCAGCGGACAGGACCCCTACGAGCAGTACTTC.